This T cell receptor (beta chain) stems from a study of vaccination and CD4 T cells after COVID-19. The CDR3 contains 13 residues. The germline V gene has CDR1 MNHNS and CDR2 SASEGT. Turning to this clonotype: Its cognate antigen is unknown. At one of its ends the junction is not consistent with the germline gene, which may arise from a read error.

Sequencing of the DNA from cultured CD4+ T cells was carried out with the Oncomine TCR Beta short-read assay. MiXCR was run by TCRdb on the PCR reads, yielding one entry per CDR3 protein. The repertoire holds 10,000 to 15,000 distinct CDR3 sequences, with about three fifths as singletons. As to treatment: roughly 10-day PBMC culture with coronavirus spike peptide pools or control peptides (ViraFEST assay). V usage is TRBV6-1 and J usage is TRBJ1-2; the D is unclear. The receptor was isolated from a human donor who had recovered from COVID-19. The material sequenced was CD4+ T cells from blood, cultured in vitro. In nucleotides, the CDR3 is TGTGCCATCAGTGAGGGTAGGAACTATGGCTACACCTTC. Amino acid sequence: CAISEGRNYGYTF.